This T cell receptor (beta chain) was sequenced for a study of T cell responses to AZD1222 COVID-19 vaccine. The study, taken as a whole, reports: Baseline antibody screening turned up just six seropositive AZD1222 recipients. Close to half of all spike-specific TCRs reportedly target regions of the variants that are unmutated. Vaccine-related CD4 TCRs covered spike, predominating at 160-218 and 743-854.

Here immunoSEQ multiplex PCR was the method, and the copy in TCRdb shows in-frame clones only, minus some. This table holds about 150,000 clones, under 95% found once. Germline CDR1 reads MNHEY; CDR2 reads SMNVEV (reference sequence). The CDR3 loop spans 17 amino acids. J lost 7 bases, V lost 4 bases, and 16 bases had no gene match. In regard to this clone: Antigen specificity is unknown.

The rearrangement uses TRBV27 and TRBJ1-5; 7 positions agree with TRBD1. This sample comprised peripheral blood, obtained on day 0 of AZD1222 vaccination. The sequence was collected from an adult in good health. The CDR3 reads CASSSQTGWGIGQPQHF. In DNA, the CDR3 is TGTGCCAGCAGTTCTCAGACAGGGTGGGGGATAGGGCAGCCCCAGCATTTT.